A single sample is the source of the 25 T cell receptor beta chains below, sequenced in a study of T cell repertoires in cytomegalovirus infection. MiXCR, applied by TCRdb to the reads, yields one record per CDR3 protein. The sample includes some 450,000 distinct CDR3 sequences, 30% to 40% of them seen just once. Sequenced: PBMCs. These receptors were collected from a human donor in good health (CMV status not recorded). Some clones in this sample may be carry-over from other donors' samples.

The J gene is TRBJ2-2, the V gene TRBV20-1; TRBD2 might be the D (6 bases). CDR1 and CDR2 from the germline V gene are DFQATT and SNEGSKA (reference sequence). CDR3 size: 14 residues. The ends were cut back, 6 bases at V and 4 bases at J, with 15 bases in the middle. CDR3 amino acids: CSAKGGRGTGELFF. For the CDR3, the DNA is TGCAGTGCAAAGGGAGGCCGCGGCACCGGGGAGCTGTTTTTT.

In this sample, this clonotype turned up many times. The chain joins TRBV19 to TRBJ1-5; D not certain. The CDR3 spans 11 residues. Germline loops: CDR1 LNHDA, CDR2 SQIVND (reference sequence). V was trimmed by 4 bases and J by 2 bases, leaving 0 bases between them. The CDR3 loop reads CASSSNQPQHF. The CDR3 region has the DNA TGTGCCAGTAGTAGCAATCAGCCCCAGCATTTT.

With respect to this clonotype: Compared with germline, one end of the junction differs, possibly owing to a read error. The gene calls are TRBV7-8 and TRBJ2-2; no definite D call. The CDR3 runs 13 residues. CDR1 is SGHVS, CDR2 FQNEAQ, per germline. The CDR3 DNA is TGTGCCAGCAGGCTGAGGAACACCGTGGAGCTGTTTTTT. Encoded protein: CASRLRNTVELFF.

The V gene is TRBV11-2, the J gene TRBJ2-1; 11 bases agree with TRBD2. Germline CDR1 is SGHAT and CDR2 is FQNNGV. V lost 2 bases, J lost 8 bases, and 5 bases stayed unmatched. The CDR3 sequence is 15 residues long. CDR3 sequence reads: CASSLSSGGVDEQFF. As DNA, the CDR3 is TGTGCCAGCAGCTTAAGTAGCGGGGGGGTGGATGAGCAGTTCTTC. Full variable domain (outside the CDR3, taken from reference TRBV11-2 and TRBJ2-1): EAGVAQSPRYKIIEKRQSVAFWCNPISGHATLYWYQQILGQGPKLLIQFQNNGVVDDSQLPKDRFSAERLKGVDSTLKIQPAKLEDSAVYLCASSLSSGGVDEQFFGPGTRLTVL.

The V and J genes are TRBV25-1 and TRBJ1-4; possible D gene TRBD1, 5 bases. Germline V lookup: CDR1 MGHDK, CDR2 SYGVNS. The CDR3 is 13 residues long. V dropped 5 bases and J dropped 7 bases, with 11 bases sitting between them. CDR3 protein: CASSKDSSEKLFF. DNA for the CDR3: TGTGCCAGCAGTAAAGACAGCAGTGAAAAACTGTTTTTT.

V usage is TRBV5-5 and J usage is TRBJ1-4; the match to TRBD1 covers 7 bases. This CDR3 is built from 15 residues. V lost 4 bases to trimming and J lost 7 bases; unmatched junction nucleotides: 10. Germline CDR1 is SGHKS and CDR2 is YYEKEE (reference sequence). The CDR3 nucleotides are TGTGCCAGCAGCGCCCAGACAGGGAGAGGTGAAAAACTGTTTTTT. Translated, it gives CASSAQTGRGEKLFF.

The chain employs TRBV14 and TRBJ1-4, with 7 bases aligning to TRBD1. Trimming cost V 2 bases and J 11 bases; bases outside gene matches: 8. The CDR3 has 14 residues. Germline lookup yields CDR1 SGHDN and CDR2 FVKESK. The CDR3 sequence is CASSQPGTAEKLFF. Written as DNA, the CDR3 is TGTGCCAGCAGCCAACCTGGGACAGCCGAGAAACTGTTTTTT.

Many counts were recorded for this clonotype. The chain recombines TRBV11-1 with TRBJ1-4; the D is unclear. Trimming cost V 3 bases and J 8 bases, with 16 bases left between them. This CDR3 spans 15 amino acids. CDR1 SGHAT and CDR2 FQDESV come from the germline V gene (reference sequence). CDR3 protein: CASSFGETQAEKLFF. The CDR3 region has the DNA TGTGCCAGCAGCTTCGGGGAGACGCAAGCCGAAAAACTGTTTTTT.

This chain links TRBV28 with TRBJ2-5; 9 bases map to TRBD2. Germline V CDR1 and CDR2: MDHEN, SYDVKM. The V and J ends lost 4 bases and 4 bases, in that order; junction bases with no gene match: 13. This CDR3 is built from 17 residues. In DNA, the CDR3 is TGTGCCAGCAGTTCAACCTTAGCGGGGGACCGGGGAGAGACCCAGTACTTC. Encoded protein: CASSSTLAGDRGETQYF.

This clonotype was counted a few times. The chain uses TRBV6-6 and TRBJ1-1; 8 nucleotides agree with TRBD1. This CDR3 contains 17 residues. Trimming at V came to 0 bases and at J to 5 bases, leaving 11 bases not matched to a gene. Germline V gives CDR1 MNHNY, CDR2 SVGAGI (reference sequence). CDR3 region: CASSYSGGRGQETEAFF. The DNA of the CDR3 is TGTGCCAGCAGTTACTCGGGGGGCAGGGGGCAGGAGACTGAAGCTTTCTTT.

The chain carries TRBV6-1 and TRBJ1-2, with 7 bases fitting TRBD1. Germline V lookup: CDR1 MNHNS, CDR2 SASEGT. The CDR3 is 15 amino acids. J was trimmed by 2 bases and V by 0 bases; bases with no gene match: 3. CDR3 loop: CASSEAPGQNYGYTF. As DNA, the CDR3 is TGTGCCAGCAGTGAAGCCCCGGGACAGAACTATGGCTACACCTTC.

A remark on this clonotype: This may stem from a read error, because a much larger clone lies one nucleotide away. The CDR3 sequence: CARSYSDTYEQYF. CDR3 nucleotides: TGTGCCCGCAGTTACTCGGACACCTACGAGCAGTACTTC. This chain joins TRBV6-6 and TRBJ2-7, with D perhaps matching TRBD1 (5 bases). CDR3 length: 13 residues. CDR1 and CDR2 (germline): MNHNY, SVGAGI (reference sequence).

This clonotype has more than one count but fewer than ten. The rearrangement joins TRBV29-1 to TRBJ1-1; D is undetermined. Trimming removed 6 bases at V and 11 bases at J, with 13 bases between. The CDR3 sequence is 10 residues long. Looked up from germline, CDR1 is SQVTM and CDR2 is ANQGSEA. DNA of the CDR3: TGCAGCGTAGGTTCCAATTGGGCTTTCTTT. Translating it yields CSVGSNWAFF.

About this clonotype itself: Relative to the germline gene, one junction end is altered; a read error may explain this. The CDR3 nucleotides read TGTGCCAGCGAGAGGACAGGTCACACCACTGAATCTTTCTTT. It translates to CASERTGHTTESFF. V usage is TRBV12-3 or TRBV12-4 and J usage is TRBJ1-1; TRBD1 matches at 7 bases. This CDR3 spans 14 amino acids.

This chain uses TRBV27 with TRBJ2-2, with 7 bases matching TRBD1. J lost 6 bases, V lost 3 bases, and 10 bases had no gene match. This CDR3 has 16 amino acids. Germline V CDR1 and CDR2: MNHEY, SMNVEV (reference sequence). The CDR3 region is CASSFSGTVWAGELFF. The CDR3 DNA follows: TGTGCCAGCAGTTTCTCCGGGACAGTGTGGGCCGGGGAGCTGTTTTTT.

The chain couples TRBV15 to TRBJ2-4; D could derive from TRBD1 or TRBD2 (5 bases each). Trimming took off 5 bases at V and 0 bases at J, with 17 bases between the two ends. Per the germline V gene, CDR1 is LNHNV and CDR2 is YYDKDF (reference sequence). The CDR3 contains 17 residues. As DNA, the CDR3 is TGTGCCACCAGCGCCGTAGGGACGACCTTAGCCAAAAACATTCAGTACTTC. Protein product: CATSAVGTTLAKNIQYF.

The V call is TRBV3-1, the J call TRBJ2-1, with 8 bases lining up with TRBD2. CDR1 is LGHDT and CDR2 is YNNKEL in the germline V gene (reference sequence). This CDR3 comprises 15 residues. Germline trimming cut 7 bases from V and 3 bases from J; bases unmatched to any gene: 8. The CDR3 DNA reads TGTGCCAGCACAAACCCGGGACTAGACTACAATGAGCAGTTCTTC. This codes for CASTNPGLDYNEQFF.

This clonotype has more than one count but fewer than ten. The rearrangement uses TRBV7-9 and TRBJ2-5; a possible D gene is TRBD2 (6 bases). Trimming removed 3 bases at V and 3 bases at J, with 17 bases between. CDR1 and CDR2 (germline): SEHNR, FQNEAQ (reference sequence). The CDR3 runs 16 residues. CDR3 sequence: CASSFSEGGSKETQYF. The DNA of the CDR3 is TGTGCCAGCAGCTTTTCGGAGGGCGGCTCGAAAGAGACCCAGTACTTC. The full variable domain, its missing parts supplied by reference TRBV7-9 and TRBJ2-5, is DTGVSQNPRHKITKRGQNVTFRCDPISEHNRLYWYRQTLGQGPEFLTYFQNEAQLEKSRLLSDRFSAERPKGSFSTLEIQRTEQGDSAMYLCASSFSEGGSKETQYFGPGTRLLVL.

The genes are TRBV2 and TRBJ1-2, with TRBD1 as a possible D gene (6 bases). This CDR3 has 13 amino acids. Trimming took 4 bases from V and 4 from J, leaving 10 bases between them. Germline lookup yields CDR1 SNHLY and CDR2 FYNNEI. The CDR3 spells CASSGTASYGYTF. In DNA, the CDR3 is TGTGCCAGCAGTGGGACAGCTTCCTATGGCTACACCTTC.

J is TRBJ1-1 and V is TRBV7-8; D remains unclear. The length of the CDR3 is 15 residues. CDR1 and CDR2 from the germline V gene are SGHVS and FQNEAQ. Trimming took 1 base from V and 0 from J, leaving 9 bases between them. CDR3 DNA: TGTGCCAGCAGCTTAGTAGGGATTATGAACACTGAAGCTTTCTTT. Translating gives CASSLVGIMNTEAFF.

This clonotype has a handful of counts. The V call is TRBV7-9, the J call TRBJ2-7, with 7 bases that match TRBD1. CDR3 length equals 15 residues. The germline CDR1 and CDR2 sequences are SEHNR and FQNEAQ (reference sequence). V trimming: 5 bases; J trimming: 4 bases; junction bases outside the gene matches: 11. The chain's CDR3 is CASSLETGPKYEQYF. The CDR3 DNA follows: TGTGCCAGCAGCCTAGAGACAGGGCCCAAGTACGAGCAGTACTTC. Full variable domain (remainder filled in from reference TRBV7-9 and TRBJ2-7): DTGVSQNPRHKITKRGQNVTFRCDPISEHNRLYWYRQTLGQGPEFLTYFQNEAQLEKSRLLSDRFSAERPKGSFSTLEIQRTEQGDSAMYLCASSLETGPKYEQYFGPGTRLTVT.

This chain connects TRBV28 to TRBJ2-7, with TRBD1 matching over 8 bases. Trimming cost V 6 bases and J 6 bases; bases outside gene matches: 16. From germline, CDR1 is MDHEN and CDR2 SYDVKM. CDR3 size: 16 residues. The CDR3 DNA sequence: TGTGCCAGCAGGCCGAGGCTCGGGACAGGTTTGTCCGAGCAGTACTTC. Its protein is CASRPRLGTGLSEQYF.

This clonotype was counted at least ten times. The chain carries TRBV12-3 or TRBV12-4 and TRBJ1-5; D is ambiguous. Deletions cut 6 bases from V and 0 bases from J, with 6 bases between. The CDR3 length is 13 residues. This CDR3 is CASSFGSNQPQHF. In DNA form, the CDR3 reads TGTGCCAGCAGCTTTGGTAGCAATCAGCCCCAGCATTTT.

Note on this clonotype: A much larger clone is a single base away; this may be a read error. The genes are TRBV7-8 and TRBJ1-6; D unresolved. The CDR3 runs 12 residues. CDR1 is SGHVS, CDR2 FQNEAQ, per germline. The CDR3 DNA sequence: TGTGCCAGCAGACCCATGAATTCACACCTCCACTTT. Its protein is CASRPMNSHLHF.

This chain joins TRBV27 and TRBJ2-1, with D possibly matching TRBD2 (6 bases). The CDR3 totals 17 residues. CDR1 and CDR2 from the germline V gene are MNHEY and SMNVEV (reference sequence). V gave up 5 bases and J gave up 2 bases, with 19 bases separating them. The CDR3 is CASSGGGLTGPYNEQFF. DNA for the CDR3: TGTGCCAGCAGTGGGGGAGGTTTGACCGGGCCCTACAATGAGCAGTTCTTC.